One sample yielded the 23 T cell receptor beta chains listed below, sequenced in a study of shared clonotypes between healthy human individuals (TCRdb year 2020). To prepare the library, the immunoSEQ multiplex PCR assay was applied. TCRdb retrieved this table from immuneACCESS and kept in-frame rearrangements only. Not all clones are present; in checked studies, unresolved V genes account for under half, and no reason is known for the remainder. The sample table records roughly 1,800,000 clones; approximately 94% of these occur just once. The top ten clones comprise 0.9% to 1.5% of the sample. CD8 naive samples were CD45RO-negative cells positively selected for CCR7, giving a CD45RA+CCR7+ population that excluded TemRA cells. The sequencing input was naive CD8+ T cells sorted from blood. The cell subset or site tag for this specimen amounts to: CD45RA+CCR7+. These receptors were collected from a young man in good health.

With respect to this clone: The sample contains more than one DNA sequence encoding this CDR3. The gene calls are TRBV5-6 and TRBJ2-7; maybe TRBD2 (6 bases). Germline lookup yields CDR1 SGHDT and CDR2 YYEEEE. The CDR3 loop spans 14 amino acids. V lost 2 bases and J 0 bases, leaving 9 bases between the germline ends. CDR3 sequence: CASSFGSGSYEQYF. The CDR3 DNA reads TGTGCCAGCAGCTTCGGTAGCGGCTCCTACGAGCAGTACTTC.

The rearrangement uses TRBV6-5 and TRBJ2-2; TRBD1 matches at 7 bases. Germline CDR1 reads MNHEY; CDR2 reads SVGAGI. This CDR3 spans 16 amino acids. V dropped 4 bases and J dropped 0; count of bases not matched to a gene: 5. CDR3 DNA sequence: TGTGCCAGCAGTTGGGGGACAGTTTCGAACACCGGGGAGCTGTTTTTT. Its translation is CASSWGTVSNTGELFF.

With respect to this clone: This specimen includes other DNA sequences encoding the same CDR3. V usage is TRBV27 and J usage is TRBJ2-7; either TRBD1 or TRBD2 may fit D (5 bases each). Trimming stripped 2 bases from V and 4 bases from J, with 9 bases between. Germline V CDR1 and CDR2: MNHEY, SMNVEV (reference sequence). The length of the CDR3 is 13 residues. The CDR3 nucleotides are TGTGCCAGCAGTTTAGGGGGAGAGTACGAGCAGTACTTC. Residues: CASSLGGEYEQYF.

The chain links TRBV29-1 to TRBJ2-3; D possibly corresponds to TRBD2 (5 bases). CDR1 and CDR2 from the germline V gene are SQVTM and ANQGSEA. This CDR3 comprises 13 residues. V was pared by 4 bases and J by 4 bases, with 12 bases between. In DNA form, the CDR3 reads TGCAGCGTTGGTCCCGGGAACTCAGATACGCAGTATTTT. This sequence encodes CSVGPGNSDTQYF.

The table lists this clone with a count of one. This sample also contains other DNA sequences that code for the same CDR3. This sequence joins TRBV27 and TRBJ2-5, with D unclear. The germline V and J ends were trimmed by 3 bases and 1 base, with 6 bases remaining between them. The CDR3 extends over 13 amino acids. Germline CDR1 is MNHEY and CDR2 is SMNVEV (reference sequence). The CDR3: CASSFLGQETQYF. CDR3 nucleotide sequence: TGTGCCAGCAGTTTTCTTGGCCAAGAGACCCAGTACTTC.

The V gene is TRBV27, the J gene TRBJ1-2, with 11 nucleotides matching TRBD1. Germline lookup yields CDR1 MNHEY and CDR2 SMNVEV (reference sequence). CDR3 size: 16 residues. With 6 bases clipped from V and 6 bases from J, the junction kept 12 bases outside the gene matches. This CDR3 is CASSLLGQGVAHGYTF. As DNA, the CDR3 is TGTGCCAGCAGCCTATTGGGACAGGGGGTCGCTCATGGCTACACCTTC.

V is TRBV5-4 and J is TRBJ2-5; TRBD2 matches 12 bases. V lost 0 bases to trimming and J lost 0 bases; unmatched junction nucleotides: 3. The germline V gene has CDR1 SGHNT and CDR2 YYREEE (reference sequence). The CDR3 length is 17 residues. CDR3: CASSLELAGGDQETQYF. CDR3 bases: TGTGCCAGCAGCTTGGAACTAGCGGGAGGTGACCAAGAGACCCAGTACTTC.

The CDR3 reads CASSDSGGASPEQFF. CDR3 bases: TGTGCCAGCAGCGATAGCGGGGGGGCCTCTCCTGAGCAGTTCTTC. The genes are TRBV11-2 and TRBJ2-1, with 11 bases fitting TRBD2. Germline CDR1 SGHAT, CDR2 FQNNGV. CDR3 length equals 15 residues. V lost 5 bases and J lost 9; bases outside the gene matches: 9.

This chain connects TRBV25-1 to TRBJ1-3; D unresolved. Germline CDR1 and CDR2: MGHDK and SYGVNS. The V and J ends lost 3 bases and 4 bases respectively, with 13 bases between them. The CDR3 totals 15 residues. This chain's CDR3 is CASSDPDLNGNTIYF. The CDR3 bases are TGTGCCAGCAGTGACCCCGACTTAAACGGAAACACCATATATTTT.

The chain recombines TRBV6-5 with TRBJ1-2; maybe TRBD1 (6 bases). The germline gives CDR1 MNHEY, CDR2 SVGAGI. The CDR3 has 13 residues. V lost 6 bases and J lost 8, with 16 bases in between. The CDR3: CASSPEQGSGYTF. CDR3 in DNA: TGTGCCAGCAGCCCCGAACAGGGAAGCGGCTACACCTTC.

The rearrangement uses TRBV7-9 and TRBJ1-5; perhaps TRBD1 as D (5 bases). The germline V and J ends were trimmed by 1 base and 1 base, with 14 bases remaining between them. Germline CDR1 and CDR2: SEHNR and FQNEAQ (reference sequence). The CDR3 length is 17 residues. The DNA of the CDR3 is TGTGCCAGCAGCTTAGGGGACGGACCCGCGAGCAATCAGCCCCAGCATTTT. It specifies CASSLGDGPASNQPQHF.

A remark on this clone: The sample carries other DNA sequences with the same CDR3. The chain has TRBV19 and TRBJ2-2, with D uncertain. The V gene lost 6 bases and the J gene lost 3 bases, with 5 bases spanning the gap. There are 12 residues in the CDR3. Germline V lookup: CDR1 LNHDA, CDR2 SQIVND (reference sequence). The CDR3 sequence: CASSGDTGELFF. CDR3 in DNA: TGTGCCAGTAGCGGTGACACCGGGGAGCTGTTTTTT.

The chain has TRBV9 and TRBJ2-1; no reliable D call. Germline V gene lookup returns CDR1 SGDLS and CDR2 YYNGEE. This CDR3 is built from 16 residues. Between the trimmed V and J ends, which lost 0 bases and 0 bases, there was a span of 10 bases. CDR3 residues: CASSVATTISYNEQFF. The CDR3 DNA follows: TGTGCCAGCAGCGTAGCGACGACAATCTCCTACAATGAGCAGTTCTTC. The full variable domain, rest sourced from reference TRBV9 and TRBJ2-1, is DSGVTQTPKHLITATGQRVTLRCSPRSGDLSVYWYQQSLDQGLQFLIQYYNGEERAKGNILERFSAQQFPDLHSELNLSSLELGDSALYFCASSVATTISYNEQFFGPGTRLTVL.

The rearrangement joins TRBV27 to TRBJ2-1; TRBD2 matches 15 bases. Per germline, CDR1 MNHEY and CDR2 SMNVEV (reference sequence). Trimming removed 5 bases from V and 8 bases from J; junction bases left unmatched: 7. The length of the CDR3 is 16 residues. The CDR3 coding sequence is TGTGCCAGCAGTCCGGGACTAGCGGGAGGCGGCGATGAGCAGTTCTTC. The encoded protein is CASSPGLAGGGDEQFF.

The CDR3 reads CASSYPSTDPYEQYF. The DNA of the CDR3 is TGTGCCAGCAGCTACCCTTCGACGGACCCCTACGAGCAGTACTTC. V is TRBV7-9 and J is TRBJ2-7; no firm D call. The length of the CDR3 is 15 residues. The germline V gene has CDR1 SEHNR and CDR2 FQNEAQ (reference sequence). V lost 4 bases and J 2 bases, leaving 15 bases between the germline ends.

CDR3: CASSSLAGGEQYF. In nucleotides, the CDR3 is TGTGCCAGCAGCTCACTAGCGGGAGGCGAGCAGTACTTC. This chain joins TRBV7-2 and TRBJ2-7; the match to TRBD2 covers 12 bases. CDR1 is SGHTA, CDR2 FQGNSA, per germline. The CDR3 is 13 residues long. The ends lost 4 bases at V and 6 bases at J; junction bases unmatched: 1.

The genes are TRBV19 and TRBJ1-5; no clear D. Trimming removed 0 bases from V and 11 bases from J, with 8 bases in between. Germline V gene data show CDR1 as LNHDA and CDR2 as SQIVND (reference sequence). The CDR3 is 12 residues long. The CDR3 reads CASSIDTETQHF. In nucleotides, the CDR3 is TGTGCCAGTAGTATAGACACAGAGACCCAGCATTTT.

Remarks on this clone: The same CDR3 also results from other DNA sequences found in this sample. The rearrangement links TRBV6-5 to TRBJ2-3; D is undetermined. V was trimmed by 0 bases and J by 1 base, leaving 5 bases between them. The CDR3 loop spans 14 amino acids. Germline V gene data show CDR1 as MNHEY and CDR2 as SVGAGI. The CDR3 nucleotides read TGTGCCAGCAGTTACTCGTCCGGCACAGATACGCAGTATTTT. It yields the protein CASSYSSGTDTQYF.

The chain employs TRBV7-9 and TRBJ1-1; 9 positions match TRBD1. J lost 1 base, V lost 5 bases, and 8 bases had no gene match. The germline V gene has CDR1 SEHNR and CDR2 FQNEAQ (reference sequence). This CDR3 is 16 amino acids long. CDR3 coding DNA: TGTGCCAGCAGCCAAGGACAGGGGCCTTCGAACACTGAAGCTTTCTTT. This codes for CASSQGQGPSNTEAFF. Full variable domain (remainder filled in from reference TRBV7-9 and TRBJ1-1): DTGVSQNPRHKITKRGQNVTFRCDPISEHNRLYWYRQTLGQGPEFLTYFQNEAQLEKSRLLSDRFSAERPKGSFSTLEIQRTEQGDSAMYLCASSQGQGPSNTEAFFGQGTRLTVV.

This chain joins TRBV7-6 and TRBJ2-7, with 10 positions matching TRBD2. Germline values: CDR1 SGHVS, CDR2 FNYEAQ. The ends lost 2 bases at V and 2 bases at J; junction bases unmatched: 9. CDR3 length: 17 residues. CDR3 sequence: CASSLRMGLAGAYEQYF. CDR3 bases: TGTGCCAGCAGCTTAAGGATGGGGCTAGCGGGGGCCTACGAGCAGTACTTC.

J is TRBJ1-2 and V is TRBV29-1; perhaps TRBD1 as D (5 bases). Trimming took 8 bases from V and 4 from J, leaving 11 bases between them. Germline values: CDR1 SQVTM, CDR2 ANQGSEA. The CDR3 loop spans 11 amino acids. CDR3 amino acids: CSSRVGYGYTF. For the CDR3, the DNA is TGCAGCTCCAGGGTGGGCTATGGCTACACCTTC.

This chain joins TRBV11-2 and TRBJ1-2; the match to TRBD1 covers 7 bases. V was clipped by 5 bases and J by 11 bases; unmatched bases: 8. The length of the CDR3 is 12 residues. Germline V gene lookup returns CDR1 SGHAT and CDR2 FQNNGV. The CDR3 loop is CASSIGGPGYTF. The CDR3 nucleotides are TGTGCCAGCAGCATAGGGGGCCCCGGGTACACCTTC.

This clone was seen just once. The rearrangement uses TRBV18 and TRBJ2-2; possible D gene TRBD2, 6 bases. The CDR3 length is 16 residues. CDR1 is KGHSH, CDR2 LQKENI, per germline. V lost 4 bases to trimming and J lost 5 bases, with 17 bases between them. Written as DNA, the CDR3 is TGTGCCAGCTCACTTACGTTAGCGGTTGAGACCGGGGAGCTGTTTTTT. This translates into CASSLTLAVETGELFF.